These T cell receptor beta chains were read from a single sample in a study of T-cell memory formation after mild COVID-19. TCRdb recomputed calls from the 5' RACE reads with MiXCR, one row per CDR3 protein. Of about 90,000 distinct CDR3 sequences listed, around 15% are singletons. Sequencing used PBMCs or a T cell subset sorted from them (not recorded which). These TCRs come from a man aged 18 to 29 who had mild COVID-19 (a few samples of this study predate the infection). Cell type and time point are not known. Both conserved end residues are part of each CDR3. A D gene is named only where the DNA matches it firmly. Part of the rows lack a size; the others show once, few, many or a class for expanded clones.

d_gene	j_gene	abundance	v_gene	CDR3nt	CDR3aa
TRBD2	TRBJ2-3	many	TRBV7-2	TGTGCCAGCAGTTCCCCTAGCGGGGGGGAGGATACGCAGTATTTT	CASSSPSGGEDTQYF
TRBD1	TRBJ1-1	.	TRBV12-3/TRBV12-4	TGTGCCAGCAGCAGGGGGAGCACTGAAGCTTTCTTT	CASSRGSTEAFF
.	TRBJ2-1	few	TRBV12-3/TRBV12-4	TGTGCCAGCAGTTCACCGACTAGTCGCAATGAGCAGTTCTTC	CASSSPTSRNEQFF
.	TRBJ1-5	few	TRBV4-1	TGCGCCAGCAGCCTTCAAGACGGGAATCAGCCCCAGCATTTT	CASSLQDGNQPQHF
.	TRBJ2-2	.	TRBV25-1	TGTGCCAGCAGTTTCCTCTCTGGAGGGAACACCGGGAAGCTGTTTTTT	CASSFLSGGNTGKLFF
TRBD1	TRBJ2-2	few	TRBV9	TGTGCCAGCAGCGTAAGGGACAGCAACACCGGGGAGCTGTTTTTT	CASSVRDSNTGELFF
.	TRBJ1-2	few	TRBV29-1	TGCAGCGTTGAAGGTGGATACAGGGATGGCTACACCTTC	CSVEGGYRDGYTF
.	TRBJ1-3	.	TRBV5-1	TGCGCCAGCAGCTTGGGGGAGAGCTCTGGAAACACCATATATTTT	CASSLGESSGNTIYF
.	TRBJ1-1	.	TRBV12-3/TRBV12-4	TGTGCCAGCAGTTTAGCGATTTTT	CASSLAIF
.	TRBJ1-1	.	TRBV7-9	TGTGCCATCGGACAGCTGAACACTGAAGCTTTCTTT	CAIGQLNTEAFF
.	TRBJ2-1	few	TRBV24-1	TGTGCCACCAGTGATCGGACGGCCCTCTACAATGAGCAGTTCTTC	CATSDRTALYNEQFF
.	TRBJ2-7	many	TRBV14	TGTGCCAGCAGCCTCGGGGCTCCCTACGAGCAGTACTTC	CASSLGAPYEQYF
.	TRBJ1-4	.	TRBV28	TGTGCCAGCAGTTTCAAGAGGGAACGGGAAAAACTGTTTTTT	CASSFKREREKLFF
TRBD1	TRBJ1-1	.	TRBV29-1	TGCAGCGTCGCCCCGGGACAGGGGGCCCCGAACACTGAAGCTTTCTTT	CSVAPGQGAPNTEAFF
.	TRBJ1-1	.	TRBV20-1	TGCAGTGCTAGAAGGACAGTCCCCTCTGAAGCTTTCTTT	CSARRTVPSEAFF
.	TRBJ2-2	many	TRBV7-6	TGTGCCAGCAGCTTAGAAGGTCAGCCTAGAGACACCGGGGAGCTGTTTTTT	CASSLEGQPRDTGELFF
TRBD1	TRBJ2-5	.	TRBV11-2	TGTGCCAGCAGCGGGCAGGGGGAGAGCCAAGAGACCCAGTACTTC	CASSGQGESQETQYF
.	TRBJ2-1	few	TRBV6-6	TGTGCCAGCAGTCGCATGGGGCTCGGGAGCTCCTACAATGAGCAGTTCTTC	CASSRMGLGSSYNEQFF
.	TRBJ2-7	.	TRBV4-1	TGCGCCAGCAGCCACGCCCGGGGGTCCGCCTACGAGCAGTACTTC	CASSHARGSAYEQYF
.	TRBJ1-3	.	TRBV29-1	TGCAGCGTTGAAGGGATGCACTCTGGAAACACCATATATTTT	CSVEGMHSGNTIYF
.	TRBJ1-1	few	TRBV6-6	TGTGCCAGCAGTTACGGGCCCTATGAAGCTTTCTTT	CASSYGPYEAFF
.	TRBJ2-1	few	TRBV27	TGTGCCAGCTCCCATTCCACACTGCCGAACAATGAGCAGTTCTTC	CASSHSTLPNNEQFF
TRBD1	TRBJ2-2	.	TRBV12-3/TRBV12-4	TGTGCCAGCAGTTACCCAGGACAGGCAAACACCGGGGAGCTGTTTTTT	CASSYPGQANTGELFF
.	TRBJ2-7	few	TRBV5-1	TGCGCCAGCAGCGCGGGGGACAGCTCCTACGAGCAGTACTTC	CASSAGDSSYEQYF
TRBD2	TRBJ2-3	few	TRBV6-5	TGTGCCAGCAGTTACGGGCTAGCGGGGGGGGGAGATACGCAGTATTTT	CASSYGLAGGGDTQYF